This TCR beta chain was captured by sequencing in a study of cytomegalovirus exposure and HLA in healthy donors. Study-wide results and limits: The authors enumerated over 150 TCR beta chains as linked to cytomegalovirus. Most sequenced TCRs were rare (though some public TCRs occurred in many donors). Confirmation was obtained in vitro that a few CMV-associated chains are specific for CMV antigens.

Germline CDR1 reads MGHRA; CDR2 reads YSYEKL. The CDR3 has 16 residues. V was pared by 3 bases and J by 0 bases, with 13 bases between. The study drew the donors from its roughly 120-subject validation cohort, separate from the roughly 700-subject first cohort. Assay: immunoSEQ multiplex PCR; the TCRdb copy retains only in-frame clones and omits some. The repertoire holds under 250,000 clones, with about nine tenths as singletons. As for this clone: Antigen specificity is unknown.

Sequencing used PBMCs. The sequence derives from a young woman in good health and CMV-seropositive. The genes are TRBV4-1 and TRBJ2-3, with a weak D call TRBD2 (5 bases). The CDR3 region has the DNA TGCGCCAGCAGCCACGAGGGTTCTTATAGCACAGATACGCAGTATTTT. It translates to CASSHEGSYSTDTQYF.